This section outlines one T cell receptor (beta chain) sequence together with its context. Its antigen is not identified. The CDR3 is made up of 15 amino acids. Germline V gives CDR1 SNHLY, CDR2 FYNNEI. Trimming cost V 4 bases and J 5 bases; bases outside gene matches: 6. The sample providers were healthy Caucasian people from Russia, aged roughly 6 to 95. The data were taken from a study of blood T cells in healthy people across ages. General observations from the study: The lack of PBMC sorting stopped any conclusive naive versus antigen-experienced comparison.

A sample-barcoded 5' primer and a J-beta primer mix were used in a second PCR of about 7 to 12 cycles. Using its own MiXCR run on the 5' RACE reads, TCRdb lists one record per CDR3 protein. The sample lists around 620,000 distinct CDR3 sequences; 27% were seen once. J is TRBJ2-1 and V is TRBV2; 9 bases line up with TRBD2. Material for sequencing was blood. The TCR comes from a woman in her 70s in good health. The CDR3 coding sequence is TGTGCCAGCAGTGCGGCTAGCGGGGTCGACAATGAGCAGTTCTTC. It translates to CASSAASGVDNEQFF.